These 16 T cell receptor beta chains came from one sample sequenced in a study of blood T cell repertoires in COVID-19. Only in-frame clones appear in the TCRdb table, and some are missing; sequencing was by immunoSEQ multiplex PCR. The sample records roughly 300,000 clones, roughly 87% being singletons. The sample was PBMCs or T cells enriched from blood (not recorded which). These receptors were taken from a woman aged 25 to 39 who had recovered from COVID-19.

The rearrangement uses TRBV7-6 and TRBJ2-3, with D perhaps TRBD2 (6 bases). Germline-derived CDR1 and CDR2 are SGHVS and FNYEAQ. With 5 bases removed from V and 0 bases from J, the gap between germline ends came to 12 bases. This CDR3 spans 15 amino acids. CDR3 in DNA: TGTGCCAGCAGCAAGGGACTTTTAAGCACAGATACGCAGTATTTT. It specifies CASSKGLLSTDTQYF.

The chain carries TRBV9 and TRBJ1-2; D ambiguous. V was cut by 3 bases and J by 6 bases, with 6 bases left in between. There are 11 residues in the CDR3. Germline V lookup: CDR1 SGDLS, CDR2 YYNGEE. The CDR3 DNA follows: TGTGCCAGCAGCGCAGCGGATGGCTACACCTTC. Amino acids: CASSAADGYTF.

The chain uses TRBV5-1 and TRBJ2-1; no definite D call. V was trimmed by 4 bases and J by 9 bases, leaving 11 bases between them. CDR1 and CDR2 (germline): SGHRS, YFSETQ. The CDR3 has 12 amino acids. The chain's CDR3 is CASSVDRGEQFF. CDR3 sequence (DNA): TGCGCCAGCAGCGTCGACCGCGGTGAGCAGTTCTTC.

J is TRBJ1-6 and V is TRBV5-6; D is uncertain. Germline assignment: CDR1 SGHDT and CDR2 YYEEEE. V was trimmed by 1 base and J by 7 bases, leaving 6 bases between them. This CDR3 region has 13 residues. CDR3 sequence reads: CASSLRRNSPLHF. CDR3 nucleotide sequence: TGTGCCAGCAGCTTGAGGCGGAATTCACCCCTCCACTTT.

The chain joins TRBV25-1 to TRBJ2-1; TRBD1 agrees at 7 bases. V lost 1 base to trimming and J lost 4 bases; unmatched junction nucleotides: 4. The germline V gene has CDR1 MGHDK and CDR2 SYGVNS. This CDR3 has 15 residues. The chain's CDR3 is CASSELGTVYNEQFF. The CDR3 DNA is TGTGCCAGCAGTGAATTGGGGACAGTTTACAATGAGCAGTTCTTC.

V usage is TRBV7-2 and J usage is TRBJ1-3; no clear D. Trimming removed 7 bases at V and 0 bases at J, with 7 bases between. The germline V gene encodes CDR1 SGHTA and CDR2 FQGNSA. This CDR3 contains 13 residues. The DNA for the CDR3 is TGTGCCAGCACCCAAATCTCTGGAAACACCATATATTTT. Protein product: CASTQISGNTIYF. Full variable domain (rest looked up from reference TRBV7-2 and TRBJ1-3): GAGVSQSPSNKVTEKGKDVELRCDPISGHTALYWYRQSLGQGLEFLIYFQGNSAPDKSGLPSDRFSAERTGGSVSTLTIQRTQQEDSAVYLCASTQISGNTIYFGEGSWLTVV.

In this sample, this clone turned up a few times. This sequence joins TRBV30 and TRBJ1-2, with TRBD1 matching 8 bases. The V gene's germline CDR1 is GTSNPN and CDR2 SVGIG (reference sequence). CDR3 length: 10 amino acids. V was clipped by 8 bases and J by 6 bases; unmatched bases: 2. This CDR3 is CALQGDGYTF. CDR3 in DNA: TGTGCCCTACAGGGGGATGGCTACACCTTC.

This sequence joins TRBV30 and TRBJ1-2; D gene uncertain. The V end was cut by 0 bases, the J end by 8 bases, with 13 bases between. The germline gives CDR1 GTSNPN, CDR2 SVGIG (reference sequence). This CDR3 region has 13 residues. The CDR3 reads CAWSVIPPGGYTF. The CDR3 DNA is TGTGCCTGGAGTGTCATTCCTCCGGGGGGCTACACCTTC.

This chain uses TRBV19 with TRBJ1-1; a possible D gene is TRBD1 (5 bases). This CDR3 has 14 residues. Germline CDR1 LNHDA, CDR2 SQIVND (reference sequence). V shed 3 bases and J shed 4 bases, with 12 bases lying between them. The CDR3 sequence: CASSIQGEGTEAFF. CDR3 DNA sequence: TGTGCCAGTAGTATTCAGGGCGAAGGCACTGAAGCTTTCTTT.

The rearrangement links TRBV7-2 to TRBJ2-2; 7 bases are shared with TRBD1. Looked up from germline, CDR1 is SGHTA and CDR2 is FQGNSA. Trimming removed 5 bases from V and 6 bases from J; junction bases left unmatched: 12. This CDR3 is built from 16 residues. CDR3 sequence: CASSPRAGRGSGELFF. The DNA for the CDR3 is TGTGCCAGCAGCCCGAGGGCGGGCAGGGGGTCCGGGGAGCTGTTTTTT.

The chain joins TRBV18 to TRBJ2-7; 7 bases map to TRBD1. There are 13 residues in the CDR3. V was pared by 5 bases and J by 6 bases, with 7 bases of the junction left unmatched. Germline V gene data show CDR1 as KGHSH and CDR2 as LQKENI. The CDR3 reads CASSDREGLEQYF. The CDR3 DNA reads as TGTGCCAGCTCAGACAGGGAAGGCCTCGAGCAGTACTTC.

The V and J genes are TRBV6-1 and TRBJ1-5; D not resolved. Germline CDR1 and CDR2: MNHNS and SASEGT. This CDR3 has 15 residues. The germline V and J ends were trimmed by 0 bases and 10 bases, with 16 bases remaining between them. CDR3 coding DNA: TGTGCCAGCAGTGAAGCTAGGTCGGGATCGGCACCCCAGCATTTT. Residues: CASSEARSGSAPQHF.

A word on this clone: In the same sample, other DNA sequences code for this CDR3. This chain links TRBV19 with TRBJ1-5; the D gene is possibly TRBD1 (5 bases). The germline gives CDR1 LNHDA, CDR2 SQIVND (reference sequence). The CDR3 has 15 amino acids. V was clipped by 1 base and J by 7 bases, with 14 bases between them. CDR3 residues: CASSIGAGGGQPQHF. The CDR3 DNA follows: TGTGCCAGTAGTATAGGGGCCGGGGGTGGCCAGCCCCAGCATTTT.

The rearrangement uses TRBV5-1 and TRBJ2-1; 10 bases line up with TRBD1. Germline loops: CDR1 SGHRS, CDR2 YFSETQ. Germline trimming cut 2 bases from V and 7 bases from J; bases unmatched to any gene: 6. The CDR3 extends over 15 amino acids. CDR3: CASSLGQGVTNEQFF. In DNA form, the CDR3 reads TGCGCCAGCAGCTTAGGACAGGGGGTTACAAATGAGCAGTTCTTC.

The gene calls are TRBV29-1 and TRBJ2-3; TRBD2 might be the D (5 bases). The length of the CDR3 is 13 residues. CDR1 is SQVTM and CDR2 is ANQGSEA in the germline V gene. V was cut by 6 bases and J by 0 bases, with 10 bases left in between. The CDR3 loop reads CSVSRGSTDTQYF. The CDR3 DNA follows: TGCAGCGTATCCCGAGGGAGCACAGATACGCAGTATTTT.

CDR3: CASSTTGLPQHF. The DNA for the CDR3 is TGTGCCAGCAGTACCACAGGTTTGCCCCAGCATTTT. The V call is TRBV2, the J call TRBJ1-5; D might be TRBD1 (5 bases). Trimming left V 5 bases short and J 9 bases short, with 11 bases between. Germline V gene data show CDR1 as SNHLY and CDR2 as FYNNEI. This CDR3 has 12 amino acids. Full variable domain (rest looked up from reference TRBV2 and TRBJ1-5): EPEVTQTPSHQVTQMGQEVILRCVPISNHLYFYWYRQILGQKVEFLVSFYNNEISEKSEIFDDQFSVERPDGSNFTLKIRSTKLEDSAMYFCASSTTGLPQHFGDGTRLSIL.